This entry lists 17 T cell receptor beta chains sequenced from one sample in a study of blood T cell repertoires in COVID-19. TCRdb's copy holds only in-frame clones and misses some; the assay was immunoSEQ multiplex PCR. The data hold approximately 390,000 clones, with around 90% observed a single time. Sequencing was carried out using peripheral blood. Every receptor here comes from a man aged 18 to 30 with active or convalescent COVID-19.

The V call is TRBV19, the J call TRBJ1-2, with TRBD1 matching 8 bases. Germline loops: CDR1 LNHDA, CDR2 SQIVND (reference sequence). The CDR3 length is 15 residues. V dropped 3 bases and J dropped 7; count of bases not matched to a gene: 10. This CDR3 reads CASSIFDRGSRGYTF. CDR3 nucleotides: TGTGCCAGTAGTATCTTCGACAGGGGATCGCGTGGCTACACCTTC. Combining the CDR3 with reference TRBV19 and TRBJ1-2 gives the whole variable domain DGGITQSPKYLFRKEGQNVTLSCEQNLNHDAMYWYRQDPGQGLRLIYYSQIVNDFQKGDIAEGYSVSREKKESFPLTVTSAQKNPTAFYLCASSIFDRGSRGYTFGSGTRLTVV.

The DNA of the CDR3 is TGTGCCAGTAGGATCGACGCGACAGGGTATGGCTACACCTTC. It codes for CASRIDATGYGYTF. The chain couples TRBV19 to TRBJ1-2, with 7 bases aligning to TRBD1. Per the germline V gene, CDR1 is LNHDA and CDR2 is SQIVND (reference sequence). The CDR3 is 14 amino acids. Trimming cost V 6 bases and J 5 bases; bases outside gene matches: 9.

The chain links TRBV9 to TRBJ2-1; weak D call: TRBD1 (6 bases). Germline lookup yields CDR1 SGDLS and CDR2 YYNGEE. V gave up 4 bases and J gave up 3 bases, with 11 bases separating them. The CDR3 runs to 14 residues. CDR3 sequence reads: CASSPLGGYNEQFF. The CDR3 region has the DNA TGTGCCAGCAGCCCACTAGGGGGCTACAATGAGCAGTTCTTC.

A note on this clone: A read error may account for a junction end that differs from germline. The chain has TRBV2 and TRBJ2-1; weak D call: TRBD2 (6 bases). The length of the CDR3 is 16 residues. The V gene's germline CDR1 is SNHLY and CDR2 FYNNEI. The CDR3 DNA is TGTGCCACCAGTCACAGCGGGCATACCTCCTACAATGAGCAGTTCTTC. Protein sequence: CATSHSGHTSYNEQFF.

The rearrangement links TRBV7-3 to TRBJ2-1; maybe TRBD1 (6 bases). The CDR3 is made up of 14 amino acids. Trimming removed 4 bases at V and 8 bases at J, with 15 bases between. The germline CDR1 and CDR2 sequences are SGHTA and FQGTGA. The CDR3 DNA follows: TGTGCCAGCAGCTCCATTGTGGGGGCCGATGAGCAGTTCTTC. Translating gives CASSSIVGADEQFF. Combining the CDR3 with reference TRBV7-3 and TRBJ2-1 gives the whole variable domain GAGVSQTPSNKVTEKGKYVELRCDPISGHTALYWYRQSLGQGPEFLIYFQGTGAADDSGLPNDRFFAVRPEGSVSTLKIQRTERGDSAVYLCASSSIVGADEQFFGPGTRLTVL.

This chain links TRBV12-3 or TRBV12-4 with TRBJ1-2; D gene uncertain. Trimming shortened V by 5 bases and J by 4 bases, and 8 bases separated the two germline ends. The CDR3 covers 12 residues. In nucleotides, the CDR3 is TGTGCCAGCAGTCCCGGTCCCTATGGCTACACCTTC. Translation gives CASSPGPYGYTF.

CDR3 sequence reads: CASSASGRTGASYYEQYF. The CDR3 nucleotides are TGTGCCAGCAGTGCCAGCGGTCGGACAGGGGCGTCCTACTACGAGCAGTACTTC. The V gene is TRBV6-7, the J gene TRBJ2-7, with 9 bases fitting TRBD1. TRBV6-7 carries the ORF label, with uncertain function. The V and J ends lost 5 bases and 3 bases, in that order; junction bases with no gene match: 17. The length of the CDR3 is 18 residues.

This chain joins TRBV29-1 and TRBJ1-2; 8 bases are shared with TRBD1. Germline loops: CDR1 SQVTM, CDR2 ANQGSEA. The CDR3 runs 12 residues. The V segment lost 6 bases and the J segment 6 bases; nucleotides outside the gene matches: 6. The CDR3 DNA is TGCAGCGTCCAAACAGGGGGGAATGGCTACACCTTC. Protein: CSVQTGGNGYTF.

This clone occurred once. The rearrangement uses TRBV5-6 and TRBJ1-2; 7 bases align to TRBD1. V was clipped by 2 bases and J by 2 bases; unmatched bases: 6. Per germline, CDR1 SGHDT and CDR2 YYEEEE. The CDR3 has 15 residues. The DNA of the CDR3 is TGTGCCAGCAGCTTAAACAGGGGAGGCAACTATGGCTACACCTTC. This codes for CASSLNRGGNYGYTF.

The gene calls are TRBV5-6 and TRBJ1-2; 7 bases match TRBD1. Trimming cost V 4 bases and J 5 bases; bases outside gene matches: 5. The CDR3 sequence is 13 residues long. Looked up from germline, CDR1 is SGHDT and CDR2 is YYEEEE. CDR3 DNA: TGTGCCAGCAGCCCCGGGACAGCTTATGGCTACACCTTC. Its protein product is CASSPGTAYGYTF.

This chain links TRBV28 with TRBJ1-5; 8 nucleotides agree with TRBD1. The CDR3 consists of 14 residues. Germline assignment: CDR1 MDHEN and CDR2 SYDVKM. J was trimmed by 7 bases and V by 5 bases; bases with no gene match: 7. The CDR3 nucleotides are TGTGCCAGCAGTGCCGGACAGGGTGTACAGCCCCAGCATTTT. This gives the protein CASSAGQGVQPQHF.

This rearrangement joins TRBV4-1 to TRBJ2-7, with 11 bases identical to TRBD2. The CDR3 totals 15 residues. Germline V lookup: CDR1 MGHRA, CDR2 YSYEKL. V lost 1 base, J lost 2 bases, and 1 base stayed unmatched. The CDR3 protein is CASSQVAGGPYEQYF. CDR3 coding DNA: TGCGCCAGCAGCCAAGTAGCGGGGGGGCCCTACGAGCAGTACTTC.

This clone was observed a few times. The gene calls are TRBV6-5 and TRBJ1-1; 8 bases line up with TRBD1. The CDR3 is 13 amino acids. Germline V gives CDR1 MNHEY, CDR2 SVGAGI. V lost 2 bases and J lost 9; bases outside the gene matches: 5. The CDR3 coding sequence is TGTGCCAGCAGTTACGTCGGCAGGGGGCAAGCTTTCTTT. It translates to CASSYVGRGQAFF.

V gene TRBV18 combines with J gene TRBJ1-4; D uncertain. This CDR3 has 14 residues. Looked up from germline, CDR1 is KGHSH and CDR2 is LQKENI. V lost 3 bases and J 5 bases, leaving 10 bases between the germline ends. The chain's CDR3 is CASSPRGSNEKLFF. CDR3 sequence (DNA): TGTGCCAGCTCACCGCGGGGTTCAAATGAAAAACTGTTTTTT.

The rearrangement joins TRBV7-9 to TRBJ1-1; D unclear. The CDR3 sequence is 13 residues long. With 7 bases removed from V and 4 bases from J, the gap between germline ends came to 13 bases. Germline values: CDR1 SEHNR, CDR2 FQNEAQ (reference sequence). CDR3 sequence (DNA): TGTGCCAGCACCCCCGGGTCTACCACTGAAGCTTTCTTT. It is translated as CASTPGSTTEAFF.

The V and J genes are TRBV7-2 and TRBJ1-2, with a possible D match to TRBD1 (5 bases). Per the germline V gene, CDR1 is SGHTA and CDR2 is FQGNSA. CDR3 length: 14 residues. The V and J ends lost 5 bases and 3 bases respectively, with 13 bases between them. This chain's CDR3 is CASSTRGVDYGYTF. The CDR3 nucleotides are TGTGCCAGCAGCACACGGGGGGTTGACTATGGCTACACCTTC.

The V and J genes are TRBV19 and TRBJ2-7; 8 bases are shared with TRBD1. V shed 7 bases, J shed 2 bases, and the junction held 7 bases outside the gene matches. This CDR3 spans 14 amino acids. From germline, CDR1 is LNHDA and CDR2 SQIVND (reference sequence). The CDR3 spells CASTRQGYPYEQYF. The CDR3, as DNA: TGTGCCAGTACAAGACAGGGGTACCCCTACGAGCAGTACTTC.